Listed below are T cell receptor beta chains from one sample, sequenced in a study of blood T cell repertoires in COVID-19. The data were produced by immunoSEQ multiplex PCR, yet TCRdb's version contains in-frame clones alone and is incomplete. The sample lists some 150,000 clones; about 90% were seen once. The source material was peripheral blood. These receptors were taken from a man aged 50 to 60 with acute or convalescent COVID-19. The CDR3 runs from the conserved cysteine through the conserved F or W. D genes are given only for firm matches. Some rows have no size entry. The others give once, few or many, or a class for an expanded clone.

v_gene: TRBV27
abundance: .
d_gene: TRBD1
j_gene: TRBJ2-1
CDR3aa: CASRDRKNNEQFF
CDR3nt: TGTGCCAGCCGGGACAGGAAAAACAATGAGCAGTTCTTC

v_gene: TRBV10-3
abundance: .
d_gene: .
j_gene: TRBJ2-6
CDR3aa: CAISERPGRGAGANVLTF
CDR3nt: TGTGCCATCAGTGAGCGCCCGGGCAGGGGTGCTGGGGCCAACGTCCTGACTTTC

v_gene: TRBV9
abundance: few
d_gene: .
j_gene: TRBJ2-1
CDR3aa: CASSGWDSGEQFF
CDR3nt: TGTGCCAGCAGCGGTTGGGACAGCGGGGAGCAGTTCTTC

v_gene: TRBV28
abundance: .
d_gene: .
j_gene: TRBJ2-7
CDR3aa: CASSSDWRLSYEQYF
CDR3nt: TGTGCCAGCAGTTCGGATTGGCGGCTCTCCTACGAGCAGTACTTC

v_gene: TRBV11-3
abundance: .
d_gene: .
j_gene: TRBJ2-3
CDR3aa: CASSLGRGADTQYF
CDR3nt: TGTGCCAGCAGCTTAGGTAGGGGTGCAGATACGCAGTATTTT

v_gene: TRBV7-2
abundance: .
d_gene: TRBD1
j_gene: TRBJ1-2
CDR3aa: CASSVGQADGYTF
CDR3nt: TGTGCCAGCAGCGTGGGACAGGCCGATGGCTACACCTTC

v_gene: TRBV6-1
abundance: .
d_gene: .
j_gene: TRBJ2-3
CDR3aa: CASSEVGPGGTDTQYF
CDR3nt: TGTGCCAGCAGTGAAGTCGGGCCAGGGGGCACAGATACGCAGTATTTT

v_gene: TRBV11-2
abundance: once
d_gene: TRBD1
j_gene: TRBJ2-7
CDR3aa: CASSLSQGAYEQYF
CDR3nt: TGTGCCAGCAGCTTATCACAGGGGGCCTACGAGCAGTACTTC

v_gene: TRBV4-3
abundance: .
d_gene: TRBD1
j_gene: TRBJ2-1
CDR3aa: CASSLGWTGYNEQFF
CDR3nt: TGCGCCAGCAGCCTCGGGTGGACAGGGTACAATGAGCAGTTCTTC

v_gene: TRBV27
abundance: .
d_gene: .
j_gene: TRBJ1-1
CDR3aa: CASLAGRGNTEAFF
CDR3nt: TGTGCCAGCCTGGCGGGGCGAGGGAACACTGAAGCTTTCTTT

v_gene: TRBV5-1
abundance: .
d_gene: .
j_gene: TRBJ1-3
CDR3aa: CASSFGQNSGNTIYF
CDR3nt: TGCGCCAGCAGCTTCGGACAGAACTCTGGAAACACCATATATTTT

v_gene: TRBV20-1
abundance: .
d_gene: .
j_gene: TRBJ2-3
CDR3aa: CSASPGTGGTDTQYF
CDR3nt: TGCAGTGCTAGTCCCGGGACTGGGGGGACAGATACGCAGTATTTT

v_gene: TRBV19
abundance: .
d_gene: .
j_gene: TRBJ2-5
CDR3aa: CASSMVRAGARTQYF
CDR3nt: TGTGCCAGTAGTATGGTCCGTGCAGGTGCAAGGACCCAGTACTTC

v_gene: TRBV14
abundance: once
d_gene: .
j_gene: TRBJ2-7
CDR3aa: CASSQQGWHEQYF
CDR3nt: TGTGCCAGCAGCCAACAGGGTTGGCACGAGCAGTACTTC

v_gene: TRBV6-4
abundance: .
d_gene: .
j_gene: TRBJ2-3
CDR3aa: CASSVGGADTQYF
CDR3nt: TGTGCCAGCAGCGTAGGCGGGGCGGATACGCAGTATTTT

v_gene: TRBV6-6
abundance: .
d_gene: TRBD1
j_gene: TRBJ1-5
CDR3aa: CASSYSRDRVQPQHF
CDR3nt: TGTGCCAGCAGTTACTCGAGGGACAGGGTTCAGCCCCAGCATTTT

v_gene: TRBV6-6
abundance: .
d_gene: .
j_gene: TRBJ1-1
CDR3aa: CASSPLSSEAFF
CDR3nt: TGTGCCAGCAGTCCCCTTTCTTCTGAAGCTTTCTTT

v_gene: TRBV18
abundance: .
d_gene: .
j_gene: TRBJ2-5
CDR3aa: CASSPITGSETQYF
CDR3nt: TGTGCCAGCTCCCCGATCACAGGGTCCGAGACCCAGTACTTC

v_gene: TRBV7-8
abundance: .
d_gene: .
j_gene: TRBJ2-4
CDR3aa: CASSLRGWENIQYF
CDR3nt: TGTGCCAGCAGCTTAAGGGGTTGGGAAAACATTCAGTACTTC

v_gene: TRBV6-5
abundance: .
d_gene: .
j_gene: TRBJ2-3
CDR3aa: CASTPRQGTDTQYF
CDR3nt: TGTGCCAGCACCCCGAGACAGGGCACAGATACGCAGTATTTT

v_gene: TRBV29-1
abundance: once
d_gene: TRBD1
j_gene: TRBJ1-1
CDR3aa: CSVEGTGGGKTEAFF
CDR3nt: TGCAGCGTTGAAGGGACAGGGGGCGGAAAGACTGAAGCTTTCTTT

v_gene: TRBV7-2
abundance: .
d_gene: .
j_gene: TRBJ1-1
CDR3aa: CASSSNAGKNTEAFF
CDR3nt: TGTGCCAGCAGCTCTAATGCGGGCAAGAACACTGAAGCTTTCTTT

v_gene: TRBV27
abundance: .
d_gene: TRBD2
j_gene: TRBJ2-7
CDR3aa: CASSFRGDEFYEQYF
CDR3nt: TGTGCCAGCAGTTTTCGGGGGGACGAGTTCTACGAGCAGTACTTC

v_gene: TRBV6-5
abundance: .
d_gene: .
j_gene: TRBJ2-4
CDR3aa: CASSYSSQNIQYF
CDR3nt: TGTGCCAGCAGTTACTCAAGCCAAAACATTCAGTACTTC

v_gene: TRBV2
abundance: .
d_gene: .
j_gene: TRBJ1-1
CDR3aa: CASRIEVEAFF
CDR3nt: TGTGCCAGCAGAATAGAGGTTGAAGCTTTCTTT

v_gene: TRBV6-5
abundance: .
d_gene: .
j_gene: TRBJ1-5
CDR3aa: CASSPRGWGQPQHF
CDR3nt: TGTGCCAGCAGTCCCAGGGGCTGGGGCCAGCCCCAGCATTTT

v_gene: TRBV4-3
abundance: .
d_gene: .
j_gene: TRBJ1-2
CDR3aa: CASSLSPGSNYGYTF
CDR3nt: TGCGCCAGCAGCCTATCCCCAGGGTCTAACTATGGCTACACCTTC